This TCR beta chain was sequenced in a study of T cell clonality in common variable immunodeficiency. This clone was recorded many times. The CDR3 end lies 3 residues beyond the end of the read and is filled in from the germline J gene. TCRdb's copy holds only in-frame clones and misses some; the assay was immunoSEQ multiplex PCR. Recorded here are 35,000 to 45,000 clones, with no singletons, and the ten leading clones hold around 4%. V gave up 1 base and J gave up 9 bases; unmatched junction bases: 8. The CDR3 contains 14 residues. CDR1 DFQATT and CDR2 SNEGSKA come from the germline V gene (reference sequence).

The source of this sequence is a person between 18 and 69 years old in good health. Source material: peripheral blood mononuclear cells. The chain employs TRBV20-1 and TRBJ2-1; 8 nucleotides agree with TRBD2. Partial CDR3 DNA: TGCAGTGCTAGAGTCGGTAGCGGGATAACTGAG. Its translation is CSARVGSGITE. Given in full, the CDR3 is CSARVGSGITEQFF.